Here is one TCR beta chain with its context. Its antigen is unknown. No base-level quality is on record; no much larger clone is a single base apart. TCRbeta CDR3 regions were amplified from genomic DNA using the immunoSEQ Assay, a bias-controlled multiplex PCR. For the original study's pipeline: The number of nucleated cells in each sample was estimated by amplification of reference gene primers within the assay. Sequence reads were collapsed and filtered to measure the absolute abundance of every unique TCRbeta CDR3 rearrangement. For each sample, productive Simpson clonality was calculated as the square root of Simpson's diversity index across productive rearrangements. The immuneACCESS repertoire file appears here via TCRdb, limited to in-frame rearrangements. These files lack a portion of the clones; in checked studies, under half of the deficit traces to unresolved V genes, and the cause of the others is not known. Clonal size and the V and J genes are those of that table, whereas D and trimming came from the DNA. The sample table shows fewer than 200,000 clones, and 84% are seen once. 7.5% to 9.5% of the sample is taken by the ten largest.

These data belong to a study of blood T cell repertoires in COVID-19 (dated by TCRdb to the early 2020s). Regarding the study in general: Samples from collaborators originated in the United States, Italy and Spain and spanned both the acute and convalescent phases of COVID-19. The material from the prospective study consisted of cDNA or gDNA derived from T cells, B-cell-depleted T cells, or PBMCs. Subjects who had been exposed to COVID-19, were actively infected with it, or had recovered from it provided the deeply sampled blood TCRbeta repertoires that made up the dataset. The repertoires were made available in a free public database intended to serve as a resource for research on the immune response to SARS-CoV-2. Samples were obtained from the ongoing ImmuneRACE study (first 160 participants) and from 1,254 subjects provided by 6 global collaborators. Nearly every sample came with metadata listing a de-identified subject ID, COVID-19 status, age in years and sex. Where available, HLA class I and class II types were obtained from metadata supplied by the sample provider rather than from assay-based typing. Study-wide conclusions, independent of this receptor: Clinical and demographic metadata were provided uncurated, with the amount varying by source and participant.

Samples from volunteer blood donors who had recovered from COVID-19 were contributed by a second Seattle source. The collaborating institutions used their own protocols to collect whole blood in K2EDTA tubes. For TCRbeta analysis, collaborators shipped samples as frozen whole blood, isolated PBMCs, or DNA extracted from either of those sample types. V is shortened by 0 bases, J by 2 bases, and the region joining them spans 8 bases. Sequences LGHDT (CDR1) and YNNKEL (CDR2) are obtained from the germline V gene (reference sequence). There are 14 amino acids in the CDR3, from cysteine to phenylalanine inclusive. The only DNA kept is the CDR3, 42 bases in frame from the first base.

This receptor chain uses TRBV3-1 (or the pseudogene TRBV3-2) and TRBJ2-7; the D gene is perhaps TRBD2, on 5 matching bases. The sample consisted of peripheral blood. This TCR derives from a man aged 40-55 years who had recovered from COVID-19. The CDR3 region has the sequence CASSQERVTYEQYF. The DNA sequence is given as TGTGCCAGCAGCCAAGAGCGGGTTACCTACGAGCAGTACTTC.